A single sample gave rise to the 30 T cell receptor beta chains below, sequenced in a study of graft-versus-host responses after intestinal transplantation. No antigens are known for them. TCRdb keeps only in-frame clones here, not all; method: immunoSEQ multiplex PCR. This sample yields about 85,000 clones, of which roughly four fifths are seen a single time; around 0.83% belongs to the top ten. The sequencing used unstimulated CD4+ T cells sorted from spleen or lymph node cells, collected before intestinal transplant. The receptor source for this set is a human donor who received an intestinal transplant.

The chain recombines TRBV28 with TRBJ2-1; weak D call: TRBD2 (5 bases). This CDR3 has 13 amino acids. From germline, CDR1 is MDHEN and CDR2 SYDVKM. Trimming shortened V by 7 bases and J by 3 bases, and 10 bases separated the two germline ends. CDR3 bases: TGTGCCAGCACCCCCGGGAACTACAATGAGCAGTTCTTC. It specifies CASTPGNYNEQFF.

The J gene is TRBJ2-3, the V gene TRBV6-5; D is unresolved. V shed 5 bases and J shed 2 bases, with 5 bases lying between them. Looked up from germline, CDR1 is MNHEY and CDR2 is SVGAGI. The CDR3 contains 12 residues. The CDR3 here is CASSPDTDTQYF. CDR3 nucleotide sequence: TGTGCCAGCAGTCCAGACACAGATACGCAGTATTTT.

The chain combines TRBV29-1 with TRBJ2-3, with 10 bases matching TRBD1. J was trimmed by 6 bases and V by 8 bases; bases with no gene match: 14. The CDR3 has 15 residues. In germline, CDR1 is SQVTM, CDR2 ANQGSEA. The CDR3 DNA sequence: TGCAGCATATCCGGGACAGGGGATAGTGATGATACGCAGTATTTT. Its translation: CSISGTGDSDDTQYF.

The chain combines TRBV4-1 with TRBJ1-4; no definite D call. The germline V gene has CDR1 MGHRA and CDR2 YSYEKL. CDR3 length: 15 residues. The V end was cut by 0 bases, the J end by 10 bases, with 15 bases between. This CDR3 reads CASSQDNLGMGKLFF. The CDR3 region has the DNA TGCGCCAGCAGCCAAGATAACCTAGGAATGGGAAAACTGTTTTTT.

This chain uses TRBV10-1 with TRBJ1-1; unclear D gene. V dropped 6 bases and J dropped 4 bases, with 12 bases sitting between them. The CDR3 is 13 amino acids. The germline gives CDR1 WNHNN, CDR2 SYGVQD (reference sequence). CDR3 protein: CASSRNRGTEAFF. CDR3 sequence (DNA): TGCGCCAGCAGCCGAAATCGGGGCACTGAAGCTTTCTTT.

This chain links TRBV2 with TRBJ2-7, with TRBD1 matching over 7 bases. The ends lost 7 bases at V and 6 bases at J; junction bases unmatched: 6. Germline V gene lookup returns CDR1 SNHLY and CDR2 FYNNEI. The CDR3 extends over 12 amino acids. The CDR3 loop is CASMNRGSEQYF. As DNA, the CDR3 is TGTGCCAGCATGAACAGGGGTAGCGAGCAGTACTTC.

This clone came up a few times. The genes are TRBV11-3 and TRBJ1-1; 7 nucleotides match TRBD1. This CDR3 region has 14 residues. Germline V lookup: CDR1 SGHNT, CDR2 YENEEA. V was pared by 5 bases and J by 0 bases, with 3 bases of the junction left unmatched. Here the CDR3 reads CASSRDSLNTEAFF. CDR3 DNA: TGTGCCAGCAGCCGGGACAGCCTGAACACTGAAGCTTTCTTT.

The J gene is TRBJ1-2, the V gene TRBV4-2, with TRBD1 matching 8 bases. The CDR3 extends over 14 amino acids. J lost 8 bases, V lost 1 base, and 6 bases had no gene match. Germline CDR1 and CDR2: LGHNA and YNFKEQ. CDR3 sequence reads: CASSQVRGRGGYTF. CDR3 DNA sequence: TGTGCCAGCAGCCAAGTCAGGGGGCGTGGGGGCTACACCTTC.

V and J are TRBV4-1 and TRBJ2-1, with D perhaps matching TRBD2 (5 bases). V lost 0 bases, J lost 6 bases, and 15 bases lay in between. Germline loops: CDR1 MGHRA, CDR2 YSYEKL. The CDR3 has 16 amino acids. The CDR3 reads CASSQDPGLTPNEQFF. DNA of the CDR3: TGCGCCAGCAGCCAAGATCCCGGACTCACCCCCAATGAGCAGTTCTTC.

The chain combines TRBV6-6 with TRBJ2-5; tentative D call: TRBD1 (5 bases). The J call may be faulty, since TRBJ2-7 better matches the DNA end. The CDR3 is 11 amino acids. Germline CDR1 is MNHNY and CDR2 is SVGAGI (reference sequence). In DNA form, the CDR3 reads TGTGCCTCCAGGGTGAACTACGAGCAGTACTTC. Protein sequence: CASRVNYEQYF.

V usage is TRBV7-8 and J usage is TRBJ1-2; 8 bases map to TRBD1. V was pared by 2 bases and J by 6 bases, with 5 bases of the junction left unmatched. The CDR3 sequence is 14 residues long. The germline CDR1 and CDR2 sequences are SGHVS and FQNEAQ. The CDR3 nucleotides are TGTGCCAGCAGCTTAACGCCAGGGGGCCATGGCTACACCTTC. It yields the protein CASSLTPGGHGYTF.

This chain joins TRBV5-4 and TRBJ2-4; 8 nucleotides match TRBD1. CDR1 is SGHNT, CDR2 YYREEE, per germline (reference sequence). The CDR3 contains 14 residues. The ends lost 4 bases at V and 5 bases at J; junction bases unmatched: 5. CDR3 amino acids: CASSSRQGQNIQYF. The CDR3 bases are TGTGCCAGCAGCAGTAGACAGGGGCAAAACATTCAGTACTTC.

This CDR3 reads CASSQGLAPGWTQYF. CDR3 in DNA: TGCGCCAGCAGCCAAGGGCTAGCCCCTGGGTGGACCCAGTACTTC. The chain uses TRBV4-1 and TRBJ2-5; possible D gene TRBD2, 5 bases. This CDR3 is 15 amino acids long. V was clipped by 1 base and J by 7 bases, with 16 bases between them. CDR1 is MGHRA and CDR2 is YSYEKL in the germline V gene.

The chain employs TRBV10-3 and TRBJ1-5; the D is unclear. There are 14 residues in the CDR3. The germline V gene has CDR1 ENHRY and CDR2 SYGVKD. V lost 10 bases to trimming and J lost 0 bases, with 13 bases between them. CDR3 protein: CATREPGSNQPQHF. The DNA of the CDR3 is TGTGCCACCCGGGAGCCGGGTAGCAATCAGCCCCAGCATTTT.

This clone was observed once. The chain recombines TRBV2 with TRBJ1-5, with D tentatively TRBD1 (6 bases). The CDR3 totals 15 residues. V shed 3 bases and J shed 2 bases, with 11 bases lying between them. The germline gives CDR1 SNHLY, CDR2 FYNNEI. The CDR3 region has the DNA TGTGCCAGCAGTGAGGAGACAGGCGGCAATCAGCCCCAGCATTTT. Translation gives CASSEETGGNQPQHF.

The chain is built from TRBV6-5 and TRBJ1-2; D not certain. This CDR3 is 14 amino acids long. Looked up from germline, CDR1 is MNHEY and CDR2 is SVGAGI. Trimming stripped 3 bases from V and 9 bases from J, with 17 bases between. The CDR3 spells CASSYSPAQASYTF. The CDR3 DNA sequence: TGTGCCAGCAGTTATTCTCCGGCCCAGGCAAGCTACACCTTC.

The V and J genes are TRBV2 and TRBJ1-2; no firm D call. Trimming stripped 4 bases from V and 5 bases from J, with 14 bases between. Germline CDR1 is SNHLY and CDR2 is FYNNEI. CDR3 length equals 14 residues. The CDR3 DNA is TGTGCCAGCAGTGTGGAGGGTACACCTTATGGCTACACCTTC. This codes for CASSVEGTPYGYTF.

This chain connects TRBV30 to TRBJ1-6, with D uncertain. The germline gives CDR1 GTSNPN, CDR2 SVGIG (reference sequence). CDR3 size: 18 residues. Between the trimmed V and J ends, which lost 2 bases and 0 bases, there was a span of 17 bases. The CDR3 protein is CAWSRRGAVSSYNSPLHF. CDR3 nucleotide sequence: TGTGCCTGGAGTAGAAGAGGAGCGGTGAGCTCCTATAATTCACCCCTCCACTTT. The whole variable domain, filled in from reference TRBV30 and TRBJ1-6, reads SQTIHQWPATLVQPVGSPLSLECTVEGTSNPNLYWYRQAAGRGLQLLFYSVGIGQISSEVPQNLSASRPQDRQFILSSKKLLLSDSGFYLCAWSRRGAVSSYNSPLHFGNGTRLTVT.

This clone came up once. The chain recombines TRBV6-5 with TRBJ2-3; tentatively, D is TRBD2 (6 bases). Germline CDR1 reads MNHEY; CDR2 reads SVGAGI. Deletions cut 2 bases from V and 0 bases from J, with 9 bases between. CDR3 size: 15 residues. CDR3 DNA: TGTGCCAGCAGTTACCGGAGGGCAAGCACAGATACGCAGTATTTT. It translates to CASSYRRASTDTQYF.

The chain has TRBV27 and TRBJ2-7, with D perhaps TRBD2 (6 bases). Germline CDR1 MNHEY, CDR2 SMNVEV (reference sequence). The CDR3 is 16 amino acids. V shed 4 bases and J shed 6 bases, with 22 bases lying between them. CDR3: CASSSPVRGHRAEQYF. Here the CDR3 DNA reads TGTGCCAGCAGTTCCCCCGTGCGGGGCCACCGCGCCGAGCAGTACTTC.

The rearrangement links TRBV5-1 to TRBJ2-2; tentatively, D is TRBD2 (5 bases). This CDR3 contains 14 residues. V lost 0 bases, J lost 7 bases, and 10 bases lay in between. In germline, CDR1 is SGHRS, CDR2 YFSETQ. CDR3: CASSLADGVGELFF. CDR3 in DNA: TGCGCCAGCAGCTTGGCCGACGGGGTCGGGGAGCTGTTTTTT.

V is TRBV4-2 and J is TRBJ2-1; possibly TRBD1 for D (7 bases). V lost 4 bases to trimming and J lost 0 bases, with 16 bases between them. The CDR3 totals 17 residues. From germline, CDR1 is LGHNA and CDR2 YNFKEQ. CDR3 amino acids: CASSRVADRSSYNEQFF. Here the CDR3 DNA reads TGTGCCAGCAGCCGGGTAGCGGACAGGAGCTCCTACAATGAGCAGTTCTTC.

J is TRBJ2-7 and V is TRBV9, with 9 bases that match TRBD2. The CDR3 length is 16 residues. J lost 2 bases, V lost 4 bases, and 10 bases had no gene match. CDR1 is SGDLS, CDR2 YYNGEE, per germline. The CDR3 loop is CASSPTLGGRAYEQYF. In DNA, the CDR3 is TGTGCCAGCAGCCCGACTTTGGGCGGGAGGGCCTACGAGCAGTACTTC.

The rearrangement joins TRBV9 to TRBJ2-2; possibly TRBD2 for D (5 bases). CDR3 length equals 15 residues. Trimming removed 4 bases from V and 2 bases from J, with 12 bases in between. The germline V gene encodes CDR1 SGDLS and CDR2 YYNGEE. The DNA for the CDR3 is TGTGCCAGCAGCCGTAGCGAACAAAACACCGGGGAGCTGTTTTTT. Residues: CASSRSEQNTGELFF.

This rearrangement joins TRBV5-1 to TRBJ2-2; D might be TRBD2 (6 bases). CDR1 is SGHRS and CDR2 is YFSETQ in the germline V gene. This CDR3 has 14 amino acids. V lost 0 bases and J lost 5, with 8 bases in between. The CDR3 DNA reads TGCGCCAGCAGCTTGGACGCGGGAACCGGGGAGCTGTTTTTT. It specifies CASSLDAGTGELFF.

Here the CDR3 DNA reads TGTGCCAGCAGTGGAAACGGGGGGGCCGGTGAGCAGTTCTTC. This codes for CASSGNGGAGEQFF. This sequence joins TRBV2 and TRBJ2-1; TRBD2 agrees at 8 bases. Germline CDR1 SNHLY, CDR2 FYNNEI. The CDR3 runs 14 residues. Trimming cost V 4 bases and J 9 bases; bases outside gene matches: 8.

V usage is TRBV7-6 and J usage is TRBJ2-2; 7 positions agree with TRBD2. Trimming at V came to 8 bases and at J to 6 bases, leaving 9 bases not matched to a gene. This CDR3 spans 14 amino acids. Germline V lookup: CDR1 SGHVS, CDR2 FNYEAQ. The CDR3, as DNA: TGTGCCAGCGTTGCGGGAGTGGGGTCCGGGGAGCTGTTTTTT. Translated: CASVAGVGSGELFF.

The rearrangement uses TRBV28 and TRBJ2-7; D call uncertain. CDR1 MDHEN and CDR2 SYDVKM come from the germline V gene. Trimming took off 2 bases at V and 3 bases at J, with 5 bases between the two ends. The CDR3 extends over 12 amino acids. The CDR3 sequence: CASSLQVYEQYF. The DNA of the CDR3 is TGTGCCAGCAGTTTACAGGTCTACGAGCAGTACTTC.

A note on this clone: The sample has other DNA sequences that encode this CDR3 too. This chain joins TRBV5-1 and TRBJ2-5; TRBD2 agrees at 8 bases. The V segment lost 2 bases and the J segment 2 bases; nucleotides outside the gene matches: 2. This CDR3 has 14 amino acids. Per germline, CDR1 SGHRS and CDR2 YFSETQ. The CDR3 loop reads CASSFGGDQETQYF. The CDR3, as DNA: TGCGCCAGCAGCTTCGGGGGGGATCAAGAGACCCAGTACTTC.

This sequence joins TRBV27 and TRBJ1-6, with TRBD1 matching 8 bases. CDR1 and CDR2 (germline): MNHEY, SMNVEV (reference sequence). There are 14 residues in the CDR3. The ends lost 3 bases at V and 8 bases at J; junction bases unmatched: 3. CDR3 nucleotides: TGTGCCAGCAGTTTGCAGGGGGCTTATTCACCCCTCCACTTT. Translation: CASSLQGAYSPLHF.